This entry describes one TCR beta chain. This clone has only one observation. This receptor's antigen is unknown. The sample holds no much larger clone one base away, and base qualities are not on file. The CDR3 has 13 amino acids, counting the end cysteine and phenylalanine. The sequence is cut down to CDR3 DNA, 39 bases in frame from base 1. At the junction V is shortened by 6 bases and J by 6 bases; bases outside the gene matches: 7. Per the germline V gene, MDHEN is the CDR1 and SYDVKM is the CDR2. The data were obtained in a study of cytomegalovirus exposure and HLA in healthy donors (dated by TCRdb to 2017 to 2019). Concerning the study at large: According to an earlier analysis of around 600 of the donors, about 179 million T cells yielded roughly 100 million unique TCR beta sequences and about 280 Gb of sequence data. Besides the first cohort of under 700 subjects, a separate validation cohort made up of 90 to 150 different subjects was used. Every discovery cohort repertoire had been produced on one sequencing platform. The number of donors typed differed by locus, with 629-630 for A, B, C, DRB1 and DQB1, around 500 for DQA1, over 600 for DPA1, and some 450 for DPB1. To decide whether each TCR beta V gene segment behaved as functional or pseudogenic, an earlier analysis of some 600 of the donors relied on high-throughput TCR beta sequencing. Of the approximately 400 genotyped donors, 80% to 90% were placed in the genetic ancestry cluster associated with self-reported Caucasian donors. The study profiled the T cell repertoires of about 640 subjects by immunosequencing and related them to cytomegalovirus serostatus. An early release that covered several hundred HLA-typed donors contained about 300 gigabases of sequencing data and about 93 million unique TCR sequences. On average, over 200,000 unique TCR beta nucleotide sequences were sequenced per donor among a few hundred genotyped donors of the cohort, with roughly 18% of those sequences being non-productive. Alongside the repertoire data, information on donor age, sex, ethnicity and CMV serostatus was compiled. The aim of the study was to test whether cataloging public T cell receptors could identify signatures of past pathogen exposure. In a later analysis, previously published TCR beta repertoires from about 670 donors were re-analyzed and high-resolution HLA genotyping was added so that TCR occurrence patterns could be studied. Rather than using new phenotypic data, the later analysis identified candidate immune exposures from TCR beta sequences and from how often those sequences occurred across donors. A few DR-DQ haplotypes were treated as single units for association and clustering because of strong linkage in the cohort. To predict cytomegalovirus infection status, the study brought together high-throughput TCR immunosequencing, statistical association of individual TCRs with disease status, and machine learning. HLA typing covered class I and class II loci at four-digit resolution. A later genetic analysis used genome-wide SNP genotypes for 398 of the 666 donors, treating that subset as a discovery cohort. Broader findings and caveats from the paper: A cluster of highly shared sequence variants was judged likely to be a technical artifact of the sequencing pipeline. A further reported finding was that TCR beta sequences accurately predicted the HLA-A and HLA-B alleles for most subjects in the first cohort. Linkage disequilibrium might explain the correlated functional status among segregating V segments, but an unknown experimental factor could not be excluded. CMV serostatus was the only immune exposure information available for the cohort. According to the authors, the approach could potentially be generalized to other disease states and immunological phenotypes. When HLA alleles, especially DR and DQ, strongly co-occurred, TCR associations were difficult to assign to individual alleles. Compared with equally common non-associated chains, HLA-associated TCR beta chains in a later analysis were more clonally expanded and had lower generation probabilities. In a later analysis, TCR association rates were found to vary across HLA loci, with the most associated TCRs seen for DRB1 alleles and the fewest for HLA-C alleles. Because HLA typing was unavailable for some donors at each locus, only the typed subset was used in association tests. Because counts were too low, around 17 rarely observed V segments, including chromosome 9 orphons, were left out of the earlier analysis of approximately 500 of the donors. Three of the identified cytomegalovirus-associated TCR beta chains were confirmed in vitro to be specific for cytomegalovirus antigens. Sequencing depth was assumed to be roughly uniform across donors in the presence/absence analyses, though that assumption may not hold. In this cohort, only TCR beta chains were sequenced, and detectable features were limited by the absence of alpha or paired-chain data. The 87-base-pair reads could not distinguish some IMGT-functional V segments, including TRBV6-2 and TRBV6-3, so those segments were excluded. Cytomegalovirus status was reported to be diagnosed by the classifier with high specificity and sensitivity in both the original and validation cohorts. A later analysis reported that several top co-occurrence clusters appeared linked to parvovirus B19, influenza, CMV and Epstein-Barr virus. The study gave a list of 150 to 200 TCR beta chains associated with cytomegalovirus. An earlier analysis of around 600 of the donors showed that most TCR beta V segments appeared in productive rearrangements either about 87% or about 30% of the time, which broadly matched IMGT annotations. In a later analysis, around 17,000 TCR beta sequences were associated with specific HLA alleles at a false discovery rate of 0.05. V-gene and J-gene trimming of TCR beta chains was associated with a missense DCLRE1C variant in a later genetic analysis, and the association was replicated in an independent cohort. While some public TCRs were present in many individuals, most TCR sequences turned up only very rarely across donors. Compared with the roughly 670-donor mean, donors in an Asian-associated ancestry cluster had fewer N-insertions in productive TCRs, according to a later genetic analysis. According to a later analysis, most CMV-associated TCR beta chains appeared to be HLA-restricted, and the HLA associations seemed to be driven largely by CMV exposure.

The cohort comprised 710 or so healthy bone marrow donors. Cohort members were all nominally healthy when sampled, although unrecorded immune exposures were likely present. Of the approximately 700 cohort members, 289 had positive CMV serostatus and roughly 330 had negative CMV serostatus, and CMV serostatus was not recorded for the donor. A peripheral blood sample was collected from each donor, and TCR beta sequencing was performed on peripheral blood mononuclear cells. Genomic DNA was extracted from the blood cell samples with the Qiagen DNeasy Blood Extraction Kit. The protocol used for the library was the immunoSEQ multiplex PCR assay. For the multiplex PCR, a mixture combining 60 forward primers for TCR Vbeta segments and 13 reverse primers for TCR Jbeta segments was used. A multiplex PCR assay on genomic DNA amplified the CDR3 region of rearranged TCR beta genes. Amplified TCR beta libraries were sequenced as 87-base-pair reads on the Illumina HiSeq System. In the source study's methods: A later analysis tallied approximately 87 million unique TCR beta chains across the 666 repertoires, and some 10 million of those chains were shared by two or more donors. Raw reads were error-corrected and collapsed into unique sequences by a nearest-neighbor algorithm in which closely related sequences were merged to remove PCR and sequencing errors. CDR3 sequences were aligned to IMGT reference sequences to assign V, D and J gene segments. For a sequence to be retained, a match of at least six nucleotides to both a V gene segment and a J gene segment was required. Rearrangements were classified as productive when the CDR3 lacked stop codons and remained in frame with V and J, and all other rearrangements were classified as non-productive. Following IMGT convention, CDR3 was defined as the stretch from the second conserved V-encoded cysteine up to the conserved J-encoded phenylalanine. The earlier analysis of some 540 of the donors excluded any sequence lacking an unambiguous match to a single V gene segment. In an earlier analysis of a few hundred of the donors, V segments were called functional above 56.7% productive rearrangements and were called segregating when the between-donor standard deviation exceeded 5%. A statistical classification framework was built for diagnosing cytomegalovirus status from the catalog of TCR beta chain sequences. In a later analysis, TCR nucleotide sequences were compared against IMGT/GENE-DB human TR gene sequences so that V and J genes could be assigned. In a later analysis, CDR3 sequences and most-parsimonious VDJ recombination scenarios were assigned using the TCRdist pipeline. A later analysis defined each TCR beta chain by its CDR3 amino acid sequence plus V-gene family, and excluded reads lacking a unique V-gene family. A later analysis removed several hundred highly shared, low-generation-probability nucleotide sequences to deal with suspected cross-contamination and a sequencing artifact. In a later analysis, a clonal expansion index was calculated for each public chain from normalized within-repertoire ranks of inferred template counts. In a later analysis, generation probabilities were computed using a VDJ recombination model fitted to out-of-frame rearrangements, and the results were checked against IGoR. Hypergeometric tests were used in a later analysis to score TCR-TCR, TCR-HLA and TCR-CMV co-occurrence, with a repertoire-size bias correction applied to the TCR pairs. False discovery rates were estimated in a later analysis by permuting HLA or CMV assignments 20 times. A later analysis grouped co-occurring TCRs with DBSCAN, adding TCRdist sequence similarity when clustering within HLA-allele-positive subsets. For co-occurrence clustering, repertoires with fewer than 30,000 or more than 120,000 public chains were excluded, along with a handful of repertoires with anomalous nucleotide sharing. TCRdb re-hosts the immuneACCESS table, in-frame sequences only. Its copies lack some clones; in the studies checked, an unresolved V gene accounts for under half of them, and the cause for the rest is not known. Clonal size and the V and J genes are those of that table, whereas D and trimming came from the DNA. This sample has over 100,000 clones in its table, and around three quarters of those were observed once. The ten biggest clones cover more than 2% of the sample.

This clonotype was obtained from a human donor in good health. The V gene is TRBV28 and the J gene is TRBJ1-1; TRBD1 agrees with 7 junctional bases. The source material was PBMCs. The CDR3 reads CASRPGQTPEAFF. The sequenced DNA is TGTGCCAGCAGACCGGGACAGACCCCTGAAGCTTTCTTT.